The 26 T cell receptor beta chains in this list originate from one sample, sequenced in a study of blood T cell repertoires in COVID-19. Assay: immunoSEQ multiplex PCR; the TCRdb copy retains only in-frame clones and omits some. The sample lists 180,000 or so clones, approximately 80% occurring once. The sample consisted of PBMCs or T cells enriched from blood (not recorded which). The origin of the receptors is a man aged 55 to 70 who had been exposed to COVID-19.

The chain joins TRBV29-1 to TRBJ1-2, with 7 bases fitting TRBD1. The CDR3 totals 16 residues. Trimming cost V 3 bases and J 5 bases; bases outside gene matches: 15. Per the germline V gene, CDR1 is SQVTM and CDR2 is ANQGSEA. The CDR3 coding sequence is TGCAGCGTTGACTCACCGGCGGGGGGACAGTTTTATGGCTACACCTTC. Translation gives CSVDSPAGGQFYGYTF.

This rearrangement joins TRBV5-5 to TRBJ1-2, with D uncertain. The CDR3 totals 16 residues. V shed 4 bases and J shed 4 bases, with 20 bases lying between them. Germline values: CDR1 SGHKS, CDR2 YYEKEE (reference sequence). The CDR3 DNA reads TGTGCCAGCAGCACCTCCGGAGAGGGAGGCGTCTATGGCTACACCTTC. This translates into CASSTSGEGGVYGYTF.

The chain carries TRBV7-2 and TRBJ2-2, with a tentative D call TRBD2 (7 bases). The CDR3 is 18 amino acids. Trimming took 4 bases from V and 2 from J, leaving 20 bases between them. Germline CDR1 reads SGHTA; CDR2 reads FQGNSA. The chain's CDR3 is CASSSSRRGRGNTGELFF. CDR3 coding DNA: TGTGCCAGCAGCTCCAGTAGGCGGGGGCGCGGAAACACCGGGGAGCTGTTTTTT.

The chain is built from TRBV5-5 and TRBJ2-7; possible D gene TRBD1, 5 bases. Germline CDR1 and CDR2: SGHKS and YYEKEE (reference sequence). Trimming pared 4 bases from V and 3 bases from J, leaving 17 bases between. This CDR3 contains 15 residues. As DNA, the CDR3 is TGTGCCAGCAGCCACACGACAGTCAGAGTCTACGAGCAGTACTTC. Its protein is CASSHTTVRVYEQYF.

The V and J genes are TRBV25-1 and TRBJ2-2; unclear D gene. CDR1 and CDR2 (germline): MGHDK, SYGVNS. The CDR3 contains 15 residues. Trimming cost V 1 base and J 0 bases, with 6 bases left between them. The CDR3 DNA sequence: TGTGCCAGCAGTGAATCAGGCCCGAACACCGGGGAGCTGTTTTTT. As protein: CASSESGPNTGELFF.

In its sample, this clone was seen once. The chain combines TRBV30 with TRBJ1-1; D not certain. The CDR3 is 11 residues long. V lost 4 bases to trimming and J lost 5 bases, with 8 bases between them. Germline V lookup: CDR1 GTSNPN, CDR2 SVGIG (reference sequence). CDR3 bases: TGTGCCTGGACGACGGGGACTGAAGCTTTCTTT. Translating gives CAWTTGTEAFF.

This chain joins TRBV30 and TRBJ1-3; the D gene is possibly TRBD1 (6 bases). Trimming took off 2 bases at V and 1 base at J, with 21 bases between the two ends. Germline V gives CDR1 GTSNPN, CDR2 SVGIG (reference sequence). The CDR3 contains 18 residues. The CDR3 DNA sequence: TGTGCCTGGAGTAGGATGCTTTGGACAGACACATCTGGAAACACCATATATTTT. Amino acids: CAWSRMLWTDTSGNTIYF.

The rearrangement uses TRBV5-6 and TRBJ2-3; the D gene is possibly TRBD2 (5 bases). Trimming removed 0 bases from V and 1 base from J, with 9 bases in between. Germline CDR1 reads SGHDT; CDR2 reads YYEEEE. The CDR3 is 15 amino acids. This chain's CDR3 is CASSLGRRRTDTQYF. The CDR3 bases are TGTGCCAGCAGCTTGGGTAGGAGGCGCACAGATACGCAGTATTTT.

This clone was counted a single time. The genes are TRBV5-1 and TRBJ2-1; 11 nucleotides line up with TRBD1. The CDR3 spans 15 residues. Germline-derived CDR1 and CDR2 are SGHRS and YFSETQ. The V gene end was trimmed by 0 bases and the J gene end by 8 bases; junction bases not matched to a gene: 4. The CDR3 protein is CASSLGDRGSDEQFF. The CDR3 DNA is TGCGCCAGCAGCTTGGGGGACAGGGGGTCCGATGAGCAGTTCTTC.

V and J are TRBV29-1 and TRBJ1-1; 10 bases are a match to TRBD1. The length of the CDR3 is 16 residues. Germline assignment: CDR1 SQVTM and CDR2 ANQGSEA. V lost 7 bases, J lost 1 base, and 12 bases stayed unmatched. DNA of the CDR3: TGCAGCGCCTCGGGACAGGGGTTTCGAAGGAACACTGAAGCTTTCTTT. It yields the protein CSASGQGFRRNTEAFF.

The J gene is TRBJ1-1, the V gene TRBV5-1; D perhaps matches TRBD1 (5 bases). The CDR3 sequence is 16 residues long. The germline CDR1 and CDR2 sequences are SGHRS and YFSETQ. V was shortened by 3 bases and J by 3 bases, with 18 bases between the two germline ends. The CDR3 here is CASSWGLLTWDTEAFF. CDR3 in DNA: TGCGCCAGCAGCTGGGGACTCCTTACTTGGGACACTGAAGCTTTCTTT.

This clone was seen a handful of times. J is TRBJ2-7 and V is TRBV9, with TRBD1 identical over 8 bases. The length of the CDR3 is 15 residues. Germline lookup yields CDR1 SGDLS and CDR2 YYNGEE. Losses at the gene ends were 4 bases for V and 1 base for J; bases not matched to a gene: 7. Written as DNA, the CDR3 is TGTGCCAGCAGCTCCCGACAGGGGACTTCCTACGAGCAGTACTTC. Protein sequence: CASSSRQGTSYEQYF.

The chain combines TRBV29-1 with TRBJ1-2; D is unresolved. This CDR3 has 11 amino acids. Trimming stripped 6 bases from V and 5 bases from J, with 10 bases between. CDR1 and CDR2 (germline): SQVTM, ANQGSEA. DNA of the CDR3: TGCAGCGTCAAGATTAGATATGGCTACACCTTC. Residues: CSVKIRYGYTF.

The chain is built from TRBV7-2 and TRBJ2-7, with 7 bases fitting TRBD2. This CDR3 is 17 amino acids long. V lost 1 base, J lost 3 bases, and 12 bases stayed unmatched. Germline CDR1 and CDR2: SGHTA and FQGNSA. CDR3 loop: CASSLDGALAAYYEQYF. The CDR3 region has the DNA TGTGCCAGCAGCTTAGATGGAGCGCTAGCGGCATACTACGAGCAGTACTTC.

The chain joins TRBV7-9 to TRBJ1-2, with 7 bases matching TRBD1. CDR3 length: 15 residues. The germline V gene encodes CDR1 SEHNR and CDR2 FQNEAQ (reference sequence). With V trimmed by 6 bases and J by 0 bases, 7 bases remained unmatched. The CDR3 sequence is CASSPTGVSNYGYTF. In DNA form, the CDR3 reads TGTGCCAGCAGTCCTACAGGGGTCTCTAACTATGGCTACACCTTC.

This chain joins TRBV30 and TRBJ1-1; 7 bases align to TRBD1. Germline CDR1 GTSNPN, CDR2 SVGIG (reference sequence). This CDR3 comprises 15 residues. The trim removed 2 bases at V and 1 base at J, leaving 7 bases unmatched. The CDR3 is CAWSSGGQPNTEAFF. The CDR3 bases are TGTGCCTGGAGTTCAGGGGGACAGCCGAACACTGAAGCTTTCTTT.

V gene TRBV29-1 combines with J gene TRBJ2-3, with a tentative D call TRBD2 (6 bases). The V and J ends lost 4 bases and 8 bases respectively, with 22 bases between them. Germline V gene sequence: CDR1 SQVTM, CDR2 ANQGSEA. This CDR3 region has 15 residues. This CDR3 is CSVGGVRDPSGTQYF. The CDR3 DNA follows: TGCAGCGTTGGGGGGGTCAGAGACCCAAGCGGTACGCAGTATTTT.

V usage is TRBV29-1 and J usage is TRBJ2-1; D is unclear. The CDR3 is 16 amino acids. Trimming left V 6 bases short and J 0 bases short, with 18 bases between. Germline V gives CDR1 SQVTM, CDR2 ANQGSEA. CDR3 region: CSVPDSGAGSYNEQFF. The CDR3 bases are TGCAGCGTCCCTGATTCTGGCGCAGGCTCCTACAATGAGCAGTTCTTC.

The chain employs TRBV19 and TRBJ2-3; tentative D call: TRBD2 (6 bases). This CDR3 is built from 15 residues. From germline, CDR1 is LNHDA and CDR2 SQIVND (reference sequence). The ends were cut back, 4 bases at V and 5 bases at J, with 16 bases in the middle. The CDR3 reads CASSTLSGAGDTQYF. The CDR3 nucleotides are TGTGCCAGTAGTACCCTATCCGGAGCGGGAGATACGCAGTATTTT.

The chain employs TRBV5-1 and TRBJ1-1; D might be TRBD1 (6 bases). V was pared by 0 bases and J by 5 bases, with 14 bases between. The CDR3 runs 15 residues. Germline V gene data show CDR1 as SGHRS and CDR2 as YFSETQ. CDR3 nucleotide sequence: TGCGCCAGCAGCTTGGATGGCAGGGGAGAGACTGAAGCTTTCTTT. Its translation: CASSLDGRGETEAFF.

The gene calls are TRBV3-1 (or the pseudogene TRBV3-2) and TRBJ1-5; 8 nucleotides agree with TRBD1. V shed 1 base, J shed 6 bases, and the junction held 5 bases outside the gene matches. Germline CDR1 LGHDT, CDR2 YNNKEL (reference sequence). This CDR3 has 15 residues. The CDR3: CASSQGPTGVQPQHF. The CDR3 DNA reads TGTGCCAGCAGCCAAGGACCGACAGGGGTTCAGCCCCAGCATTTT.

The chain joins TRBV5-4 to TRBJ2-1, with D perhaps matching TRBD1 (6 bases). The CDR3 extends over 13 amino acids. Germline CDR1 SGHNT, CDR2 YYREEE (reference sequence). The ends were cut back, 4 bases at V and 9 bases at J, with 14 bases in the middle. In DNA, the CDR3 is TGTGCCAGCAGCCCGTTAACAGGGAGTGAGCAGTTCTTC. Protein product: CASSPLTGSEQFF.

The chain joins TRBV7-3 to TRBJ1-1; tentatively, D is TRBD1 (6 bases). The CDR3 loop spans 14 amino acids. V lost 4 bases and J lost 3, with 12 bases in between. The germline V gene has CDR1 SGHTA and CDR2 FQGTGA. The CDR3 region is CASSSRGGYTEAFF. The CDR3 DNA sequence: TGTGCCAGCAGCTCTAGGGGGGGTTACACTGAAGCTTTCTTT.

V usage is TRBV9 and J usage is TRBJ1-2, with D perhaps matching TRBD1 (5 bases). The CDR3 runs 17 residues. The V and J ends lost 0 bases and 6 bases respectively, with 21 bases between them. Germline V gene sequence: CDR1 SGDLS, CDR2 YYNGEE. The DNA for the CDR3 is TGTGCCAGCAGCGTAGGTCCAGGGTACGCGTCTGGCGATGGCTACACCTTC. Translation gives CASSVGPGYASGDGYTF. The full variable domain, in which reference TRBV9 and TRBJ1-2 provide the parts outside the CDR3, is DSGVTQTPKHLITATGQRVTLRCSPRSGDLSVYWYQQSLDQGLQFLIQYYNGEERAKGNILERFSAQQFPDLHSELNLSSLELGDSALYFCASSVGPGYASGDGYTFGSGTRLTVV.

The chain links TRBV6-5 to TRBJ1-1; 7 bases are shared with TRBD1. Germline V gives CDR1 MNHEY, CDR2 SVGAGI. Trimming took 6 bases from V and 0 from J; bases not matched to a gene: 4. The CDR3 spans 14 residues. CDR3 in amino acids: CASSWGQLNTEAFF. In DNA, the CDR3 is TGTGCCAGCAGCTGGGGACAGTTGAACACTGAAGCTTTCTTT.

The chain carries TRBV28 and TRBJ2-7; D unresolved. The length of the CDR3 is 11 residues. The V gene's germline CDR1 is MDHEN and CDR2 SYDVKM. V was cut by 3 bases and J by 12 bases, with 12 bases left in between. In DNA form, the CDR3 reads TGTGCCAGCAGTTTCTTACGGAGCTGGTACTTC. Encoded protein: CASSFLRSWYF.